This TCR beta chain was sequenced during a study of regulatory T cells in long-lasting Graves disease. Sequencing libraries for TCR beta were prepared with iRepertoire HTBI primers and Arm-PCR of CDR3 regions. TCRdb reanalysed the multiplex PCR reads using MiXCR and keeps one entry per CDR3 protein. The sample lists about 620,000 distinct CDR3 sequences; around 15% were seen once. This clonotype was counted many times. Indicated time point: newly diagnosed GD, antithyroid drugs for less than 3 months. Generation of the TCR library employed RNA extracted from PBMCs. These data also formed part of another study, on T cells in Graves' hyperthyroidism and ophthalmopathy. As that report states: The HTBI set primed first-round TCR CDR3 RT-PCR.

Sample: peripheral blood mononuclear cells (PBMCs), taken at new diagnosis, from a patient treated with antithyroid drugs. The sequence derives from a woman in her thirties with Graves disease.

The CDR3 sequence: CAWGYRAYGYGYTF. Written as DNA, the CDR3 is TGTGCCTGGGGGTACAGGGCTTACGGCTATGGCTACACCTTC. The chain is built from TRBV30 and TRBJ1-2; the D gene is possibly TRBD1 (6 bases). Germline loops: CDR1 GTSNPN, CDR2 SVGIG (reference sequence). CDR3 length: 14 amino acids. The V end was cut by 5 bases, the J end by 4 bases, with 17 bases between.